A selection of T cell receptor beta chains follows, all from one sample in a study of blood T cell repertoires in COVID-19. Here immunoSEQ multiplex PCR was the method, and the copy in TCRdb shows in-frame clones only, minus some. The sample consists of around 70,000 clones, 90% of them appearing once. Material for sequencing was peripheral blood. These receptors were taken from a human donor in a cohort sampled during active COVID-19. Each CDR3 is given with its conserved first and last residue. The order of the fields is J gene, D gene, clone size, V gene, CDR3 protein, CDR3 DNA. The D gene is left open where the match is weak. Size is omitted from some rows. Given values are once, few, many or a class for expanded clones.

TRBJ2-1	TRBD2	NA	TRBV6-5	CASSNLAGSDNEQFF	TGTGCCAGCAGTAACCTAGCGGGAAGCGACAATGAGCAGTTCTTC
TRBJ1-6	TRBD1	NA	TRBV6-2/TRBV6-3	CASSRGQGGSPLHF	TGTGCCAGCAGCCGAGGACAGGGTGGTTCACCCCTCCACTTT
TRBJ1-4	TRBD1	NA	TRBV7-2	CASSPRPQGAQGKLFF	TGTGCCAGCAGCCCCCGTCCTCAGGGGGCGCAGGGAAAACTGTTTTTT
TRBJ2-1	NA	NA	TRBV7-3	CASSFSGSSYNEQFF	TGTGCCAGCAGCTTTAGCGGTAGCTCCTACAATGAGCAGTTCTTC
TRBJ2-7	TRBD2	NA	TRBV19	CASRAGGRADEQYF	TGTGCCAGTAGAGCGGGCGGGAGGGCCGACGAGCAGTACTTC
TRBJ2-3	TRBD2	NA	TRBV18	CASSPKTSGRSDTQYF	TGTGCCAGCTCACCTAAGACTAGCGGGAGGTCTGATACGCAGTATTTT
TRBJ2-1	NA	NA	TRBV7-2	CASSLGRGLREQFF	TGTGCCAGCAGCTTAGGTCGAGGGCTCCGGGAGCAGTTCTTC
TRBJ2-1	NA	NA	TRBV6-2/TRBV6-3	CASSRTPPANEQFF	TGTGCCAGCAGCCGCACCCCTCCCGCGAATGAGCAGTTCTTC
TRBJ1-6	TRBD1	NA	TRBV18	CASSPPGQGAVGSPLHF	TGTGCCAGCTCACCTCCGGGACAGGGGGCGGTGGGGTCACCCCTCCACTTT
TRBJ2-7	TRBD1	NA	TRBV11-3	CASSLSGTGAYEQYF	TGTGCCAGCAGCTTAAGCGGGACAGGGGCCTACGAGCAGTACTTC
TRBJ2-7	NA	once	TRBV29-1	CSVDNGYEQYF	TGCAGCGTTGACAACGGCTACGAGCAGTACTTC
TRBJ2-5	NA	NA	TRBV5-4	CTSSLGQGRQETQYF	TGTACCAGCAGCTTGGGCCAGGGGCGACAAGAGACCCAGTACTTC
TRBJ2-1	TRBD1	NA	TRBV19	CASSIGGTGPYNEQFF	TGTGCCAGTAGTATAGGAGGGACAGGCCCTTACAATGAGCAGTTCTTC
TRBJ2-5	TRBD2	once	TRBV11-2	CASSSAGLAGRETQYF	TGTGCCAGCAGCTCCGCCGGACTAGCGGGGAGAGAGACCCAGTACTTC
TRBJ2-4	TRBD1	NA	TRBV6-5	CASSWTGAGENIQYF	TGTGCCAGCAGTTGGACAGGGGCGGGGGAAAACATTCAGTACTTC
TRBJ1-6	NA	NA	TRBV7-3	CASSLSPDSPLHF	TGTGCCAGCAGCTTAAGTCCCGATTCACCCCTCCACTTT
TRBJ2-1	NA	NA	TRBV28	CASSSYRVNEQFF	TGTGCCAGCAGTTCCTACAGGGTCAATGAGCAGTTCTTC
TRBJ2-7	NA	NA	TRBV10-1	CASSECSLDEQYF	TGCGCCAGCAGTGAATGTAGTTTAGACGAGCAGTACTTC
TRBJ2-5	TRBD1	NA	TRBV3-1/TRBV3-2	CASSQVTTGGLETQYF	TGTGCCAGCAGCCAAGTTACGACAGGGGGCTTGGAGACCCAGTACTTC
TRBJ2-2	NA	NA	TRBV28	CASSLYGPEKTGELFF	TGTGCCAGCAGTTTATATGGGCCAGAGAAGACCGGGGAGCTGTTTTTT
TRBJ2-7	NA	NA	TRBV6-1	CASSDYSGLVSYEQYF	TGTGCCAGCAGTGACTACAGCGGACTCGTCTCCTACGAGCAGTACTTC
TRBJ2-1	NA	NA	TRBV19	CASSMGRGTYNEQFF	TGTGCCAGTAGTATGGGCAGGGGTACTTACAATGAGCAGTTCTTC
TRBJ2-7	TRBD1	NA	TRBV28	CASSLTGLVGEQYF	TGTGCCAGCAGTTTGACAGGGTTAGTTGGCGAGCAGTACTTC
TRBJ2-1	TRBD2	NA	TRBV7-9	CASSLDLAGGGYNEQFF	TGTGCCAGCAGCTTGGACCTAGCGGGAGGGGGCTACAATGAGCAGTTCTTC
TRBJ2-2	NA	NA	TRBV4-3	CASSQPPHGGTGELFF	TGCGCCAGCAGCCAACCGCCCCACGGCGGCACCGGGGAGCTGTTTTTT
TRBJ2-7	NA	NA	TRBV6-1	CASSEPTGSPYEQYF	TGTGCCAGCAGTGAACCAACAGGGAGCCCCTACGAGCAGTACTTC
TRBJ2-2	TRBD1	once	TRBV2	CASKGQVNTGELFF	TGTGCCAGCAAAGGACAGGTGAACACCGGGGAGCTGTTTTTT